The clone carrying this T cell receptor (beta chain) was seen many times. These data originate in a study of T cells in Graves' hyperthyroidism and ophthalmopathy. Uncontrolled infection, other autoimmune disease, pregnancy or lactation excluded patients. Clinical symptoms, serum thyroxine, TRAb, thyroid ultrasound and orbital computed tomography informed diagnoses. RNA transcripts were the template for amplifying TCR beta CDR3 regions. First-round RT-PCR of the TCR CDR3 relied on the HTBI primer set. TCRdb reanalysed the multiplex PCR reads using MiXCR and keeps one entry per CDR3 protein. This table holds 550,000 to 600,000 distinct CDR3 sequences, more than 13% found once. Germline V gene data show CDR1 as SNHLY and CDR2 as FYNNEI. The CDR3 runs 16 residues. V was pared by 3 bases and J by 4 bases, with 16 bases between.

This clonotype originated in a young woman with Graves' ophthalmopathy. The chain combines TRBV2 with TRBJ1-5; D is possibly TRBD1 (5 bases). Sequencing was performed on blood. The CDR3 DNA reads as TGTGCCAGCAGTGACGGGAGGCAGGGACGGAATCAGCCCCAGCATTTT. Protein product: CASSDGRQGRNQPQHF.